The sequence of this T cell receptor (beta chain) was determined in a study of blood T cell repertoires in COVID-19. Study background: Acute-phase and convalescent COVID-19 samples originated in the United States, Italy and Spain. From T cells, B-cell-depleted T cells, or PBMCs came the material, which was cDNA or gDNA.

Germline V gives CDR1 LNHDA, CDR2 SQIVND (reference sequence). The CDR3 consists of 13 residues. V shed 6 bases, J shed 3 bases, and the junction held 1 base outside the gene matches. Under the authors' procedure: Estimation of nucleated cell counts was performed using reference gene primer amplification. Here immunoSEQ multiplex PCR was the method, and the copy in TCRdb shows in-frame clones only, minus some. The V and J calls and the clone size are those of that table, but D and trimming were determined from the DNA. The sample holds approximately 190,000 clones, nearly 90% seen once. A few counts support this clone.

The origin of this receptor is a woman between 40 and 55 years old who had recovered from COVID-19. Sequenced: peripheral blood. V usage is TRBV19 and J usage is TRBJ1-4, with 7 positions matching TRBD1. The CDR3 is CASSDRANEKLFF. The CDR3 region has the DNA TGTGCCAGTAGCGACAGGGCTAATGAAAAACTGTTTTTT.